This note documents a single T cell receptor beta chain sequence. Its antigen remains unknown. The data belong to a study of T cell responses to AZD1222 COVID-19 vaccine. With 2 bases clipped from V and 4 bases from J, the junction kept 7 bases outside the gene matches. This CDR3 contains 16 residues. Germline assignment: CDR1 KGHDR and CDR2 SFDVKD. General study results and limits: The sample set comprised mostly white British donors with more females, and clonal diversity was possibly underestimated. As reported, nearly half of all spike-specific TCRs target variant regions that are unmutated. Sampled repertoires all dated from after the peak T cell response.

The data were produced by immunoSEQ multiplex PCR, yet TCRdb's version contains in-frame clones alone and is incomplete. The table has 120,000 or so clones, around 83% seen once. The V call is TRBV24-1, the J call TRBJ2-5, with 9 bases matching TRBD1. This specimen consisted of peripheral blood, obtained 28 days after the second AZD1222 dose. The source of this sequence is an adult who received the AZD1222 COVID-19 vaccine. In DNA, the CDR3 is TGTGCCACCAGTGATTCGGGACAGGGATGGGGAGAGACCCAGTACTTC. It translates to CATSDSGQGWGETQYF.